This passage covers 25 T cell receptor beta chains from one sample sequenced in a study of cytomegalovirus exposure and HLA in healthy donors. PCR was performed using 60 Vbeta and 13 Jbeta primers. Sequenced by immunoSEQ multiplex PCR; TCRdb stores in-frame clones only, minus some. The sample holds 210,000 or so clones; less than 85% are singletons and the top ten take roughly 0.6%. Sequencing was performed on PBMCs. These receptor sequences come from a man aged 18 to 29 in good health and CMV-seronegative.

This clone was counted a few times. This chain uses TRBV14 with TRBJ2-1; 10 bases agree with TRBD2. The CDR3 is 14 residues long. Per germline, CDR1 SGHDN and CDR2 FVKESK. V lost 4 bases, J lost 4 bases, and 1 base stayed unmatched. The CDR3 here is CASSRTSGYNEQFF. In DNA form, the CDR3 reads TGTGCCAGCAGCCGGACTAGCGGTTACAATGAGCAGTTCTTC.

This clone was observed a single time. This chain connects TRBV5-1 to TRBJ1-4; 8 nucleotides agree with TRBD1. CDR3 length: 14 amino acids. The V and J ends lost 4 bases and 4 bases, in that order; junction bases with no gene match: 3. Germline V CDR1 and CDR2: SGHRS, YFSETQ. As DNA, the CDR3 is TGCGCCAGCAGCCCGGGACAGGTTAATGAAAAACTGTTTTTT. Residues: CASSPGQVNEKLFF.

The chain links TRBV15 to TRBJ1-4, with D perhaps TRBD1 (5 bases). Germline CDR1 is LNHNV and CDR2 is YYDKDF (reference sequence). V lost 3 bases, J lost 0 bases, and 8 bases lay in between. The CDR3 contains 15 residues. The CDR3 spells CATSSSGATNEKLFF. In nucleotides, the CDR3 is TGTGCCACCAGCAGTTCGGGGGCAACTAATGAAAAACTGTTTTTT.

The chain recombines TRBV2 with TRBJ1-4; 7 bases agree with TRBD1. The V gene end was trimmed by 7 bases and the J gene end by 7 bases; junction bases not matched to a gene: 9. CDR1 is SNHLY and CDR2 is FYNNEI in the germline V gene. This CDR3 region has 14 residues. DNA for the CDR3: TGTGCCAGCAAGGAAGGGGGCTTGGGTGAAAAACTGTTTTTT. It codes for CASKEGGLGEKLFF.

The chain uses TRBV2 and TRBJ1-1; possibly TRBD1 for D (5 bases). The CDR3 totals 12 residues. The V end was cut by 6 bases, the J end by 5 bases, with 10 bases between. Germline CDR1 reads SNHLY; CDR2 reads FYNNEI. The chain's CDR3 is CASSNHRTEAFF. DNA for the CDR3: TGTGCCAGCAGCAACCACAGGACTGAAGCTTTCTTT.

The J gene is TRBJ1-4, the V gene TRBV7-9; D might be TRBD1 (6 bases). Per germline, CDR1 SEHNR and CDR2 FQNEAQ (reference sequence). This CDR3 is built from 14 residues. Trimming took 5 bases from V and 7 from J, leaving 14 bases between them. The chain's CDR3 is CASSPDTDSEKLFF. DNA for the CDR3: TGTGCCAGCAGCCCTGATACGGACAGTGAAAAACTGTTTTTT.

The genes are TRBV28 and TRBJ2-3, with D possibly matching TRBD1 (7 bases). Trimming took off 4 bases at V and 0 bases at J, with 11 bases between the two ends. The CDR3 spans 15 residues. In germline, CDR1 is MDHEN, CDR2 SYDVKM. In DNA form, the CDR3 reads TGTGCCAGCAGTTCCAGGGGGGCTAGCACAGATACGCAGTATTTT. It translates to CASSSRGASTDTQYF.

Only a few counts were recorded for this clone. V usage is TRBV6-1 and J usage is TRBJ2-1; 8 nucleotides agree with TRBD2. Trimming removed 6 bases from V and 0 bases from J; junction bases left unmatched: 4. This CDR3 comprises 15 residues. Germline V gives CDR1 MNHNS, CDR2 SASEGT. The CDR3 DNA reads TGTGCCAGCAGGGGACTAGGGGACTCCTACAATGAGCAGTTCTTC. This codes for CASRGLGDSYNEQFF.

The rearrangement links TRBV30 to TRBJ2-1; TRBD2 agrees at 13 bases. CDR3 length: 19 amino acids. Germline values: CDR1 GTSNPN, CDR2 SVGIG (reference sequence). J lost 0 bases, V lost 0 bases, and 8 bases had no gene match. The CDR3 DNA reads as TGTGCCTGGAGTGTAGTCAGGACTAGCGGGGGCAGCTCCTACAATGAGCAGTTCTTC. Translated, it gives CAWSVVRTSGGSSYNEQFF.

This clone was counted a single time. This CDR3 is also generated by other DNA sequences in the sample. V gene TRBV30 combines with J gene TRBJ1-1; the D is unclear. Germline CDR1 and CDR2: GTSNPN and SVGIG (reference sequence). Trimming stripped 0 bases from V and 6 bases from J, with 8 bases between. This CDR3 comprises 12 residues. For the CDR3, the DNA is TGTGCCTGGAGTGTACGGGGATCTGAAGCTTTCTTT. Translation: CAWSVRGSEAFF. Based on the CDR3 plus reference TRBV30 and TRBJ1-1, the full variable domain is SQTIHQWPATLVQPVGSPLSLECTVEGTSNPNLYWYRQAAGRGLQLLFYSVGIGQISSEVPQNLSASRPQDRQFILSSKKLLLSDSGFYLCAWSVRGSEAFFGQGTRLTVV.

The chain links TRBV6-5 to TRBJ2-3, with TRBD2 matching 7 bases. The CDR3 extends over 15 amino acids. Trimming took 6 bases from V and 3 from J; bases not matched to a gene: 9. CDR1 and CDR2 (germline): MNHEY, SVGAGI. The CDR3 reads CASSPLAEGTDTQYF. DNA for the CDR3: TGTGCCAGCAGCCCGCTAGCGGAGGGGACAGATACGCAGTATTTT.

V usage is TRBV7-9 and J usage is TRBJ2-1, with 9 bases fitting TRBD1. The V gene's germline CDR1 is SEHNR and CDR2 FQNEAQ (reference sequence). The length of the CDR3 is 15 residues. Unmatched junction bases numbered 6, after V lost 3 bases and J lost 6 bases. The CDR3 DNA reads TGTGCCAGCAGCTTTCAGGGACAGGGCGCCAATGAGCAGTTCTTC. Its protein product is CASSFQGQGANEQFF.

The gene calls are TRBV27 and TRBJ1-6, with 7 bases identical to TRBD1. Per the germline V gene, CDR1 is MNHEY and CDR2 is SMNVEV (reference sequence). This CDR3 is built from 13 residues. J was trimmed by 7 bases and V by 5 bases; bases with no gene match: 2. This chain's CDR3 is CASSIQGNSPLHF. In nucleotides, the CDR3 is TGTGCCAGCAGTATACAGGGGAATTCACCCCTCCACTTT.

The chain carries TRBV9 and TRBJ2-1, with TRBD1 identical over 10 bases. The CDR3 is 17 amino acids. Germline-derived CDR1 and CDR2 are SGDLS and YYNGEE. The V gene end was trimmed by 3 bases and the J gene end by 4 bases; junction bases not matched to a gene: 10. The CDR3 DNA sequence: TGTGCCAGCAGCGGGACCTGGGACAGGGGACGATACAATGAGCAGTTCTTC. It yields the protein CASSGTWDRGRYNEQFF.

This clone showed up just a few times. V is TRBV21-1 and J is TRBJ2-5; TRBD2 is the table's D call, not checked against the DNA. TRBV21-1 is a pseudogene segment. The CDR3 is 10 residues long. The CDR3 protein is CANRGETQYF. The CDR3 nucleotides read TGTGCCAACCGGGGGGAGACCCAGTACTTC.

The chain combines TRBV28 with TRBJ2-7, with 7 bases that match TRBD2. CDR1 is MDHEN, CDR2 SYDVKM, per germline. The V gene end was trimmed by 6 bases and the J gene end by 4 bases; junction bases not matched to a gene: 6. The CDR3 loop spans 13 amino acids. The CDR3 spells CASSSTSRYEQYF. For the CDR3, the DNA is TGTGCCAGCAGCTCGACTAGCAGGTACGAGCAGTACTTC.

The chain couples TRBV4-1 to TRBJ1-2; D is possibly TRBD1 (5 bases). The CDR3 is 19 amino acids. The germline V and J ends were trimmed by 0 bases and 2 bases, with 22 bases remaining between them. Germline values: CDR1 MGHRA, CDR2 YSYEKL. CDR3 amino acids: CASSQDPRGSAGNNYGYTF. CDR3 nucleotide sequence: TGCGCCAGCAGCCAAGATCCCCGTGGCTCGGCAGGGAACAACTATGGCTACACCTTC.

The chain uses TRBV5-1 and TRBJ2-7, with a weak D call TRBD2 (5 bases). CDR3 length equals 14 residues. Germline-derived CDR1 and CDR2 are SGHRS and YFSETQ. V was shortened by 4 bases and J by 7 bases, with 18 bases between the two germline ends. The CDR3 nucleotides are TGCGCCAGCAGCCTGAGCGTGGACTCCCTGGAGCAGTACTTC. This sequence encodes CASSLSVDSLEQYF.

This sequence joins TRBV6-1 and TRBJ1-5, with 7 bases identical to TRBD1. Looked up from germline, CDR1 is MNHNS and CDR2 is SASEGT. The CDR3 is 15 amino acids. Trimming took 7 bases from V and 1 from J; bases not matched to a gene: 7. The DNA for the CDR3 is TGTGCCAGCACACAACAGGGGCCCAGCAATCAGCCCCAGCATTTT. Translated: CASTQQGPSNQPQHF.

This chain joins TRBV7-2 and TRBJ1-4; D not certain. Germline V lookup: CDR1 SGHTA, CDR2 FQGNSA. Trimming pared 2 bases from V and 6 bases from J, leaving 7 bases between. The CDR3 runs 13 residues. CDR3 DNA: TGTGCCAGCAGCTTATCCCCCGATGAAAAACTGTTTTTT. As protein: CASSLSPDEKLFF.

The chain has TRBV28 and TRBJ2-5, with 13 bases lining up with TRBD2. With 2 bases clipped from V and 4 bases from J, the junction kept 10 bases outside the gene matches. In germline, CDR1 is MDHEN, CDR2 SYDVKM. This CDR3 contains 18 residues. The CDR3 sequence is CASSLGVGLAGEGETQYF. CDR3 DNA: TGTGCCAGCAGTTTAGGTGTTGGACTAGCGGGAGAGGGAGAGACCCAGTACTTC.

A single count supports this clone. The chain uses TRBV5-1 and TRBJ2-1; 8 bases align to TRBD1. The CDR3 is 17 residues long. The germline CDR1 and CDR2 sequences are SGHRS and YFSETQ. Losses at the gene ends were 4 bases for V and 0 bases for J; bases not matched to a gene: 9. CDR3 nucleotide sequence: TGCGCCAGCAGCCAGGGGGCGGCGCAAAGCTCCTACAATGAGCAGTTCTTC. It yields the protein CASSQGAAQSSYNEQFF. The whole variable domain, filled in from reference TRBV5-1 and TRBJ2-1, reads KAGVTQTPRYLIKTRGQQVTLSCSPISGHRSVSWYQQTPGQGLQFLFEYFSETQRNKGNFPGRFSGRQFSNSRSEMNVSTLELGDSALYLCASSQGAAQSSYNEQFFGPGTRLTVL.

This clone has more than one count but fewer than ten. V and J are TRBV14 and TRBJ2-1; D gene unclear. Trimming cost V 0 bases and J 10 bases, with 10 bases left between them. The CDR3 runs to 13 residues. Germline V gives CDR1 SGHDN, CDR2 FVKESK. As DNA, the CDR3 is TGTGCCAGCAGCCAAGAGTGGCGGTGGGAGCAGTTCTTC. This encodes CASSQEWRWEQFF.

This chain joins TRBV5-6 and TRBJ1-2; D not resolved. CDR1 is SGHDT, CDR2 YYEEEE, per germline. V lost 1 base, J lost 8 bases, and 15 bases lay in between. The CDR3 contains 14 residues. DNA of the CDR3: TGTGCCAGCAGCTTGAGAAGTCCTCCAGGCGGCTACACCTTC. Translation: CASSLRSPPGGYTF.

This clone was found a few times. The V gene is TRBV6-4, the J gene TRBJ2-2, with D possibly matching TRBD2 (6 bases). The germline CDR1 and CDR2 sequences are MRHNA and SNTAGT. The CDR3 has 13 residues. Between the trimmed V and J ends, which lost 6 bases and 6 bases, there was a span of 11 bases. DNA for the CDR3: TGTGCCAGCAGAGGAGGGGTCGCCGGGGAGCTGTTTTTT. This gives the protein CASRGGVAGELFF.